This T cell receptor beta chain comes out of a study of Ad26.COV2.S vaccination and SARS-CoV-2 variants. Study at large: Enrolled in COV1001, the donor was in the Ad26.COV2.S trial arm, which received the vaccine. Intramuscularly, Ad26.COV2.S was given either once or twice, 56 days apart.

As concerns this clone: Antigen unknown.

Indicated treatment: around 19 received Ad26.COV2.S at low or high dose, single or two shots; 5 received placebo; per-sample allocation not given. Collection of the samples took place on day 63 after the first injection of vaccine or placebo. A Boston donor was an adult aged 18-55 years. General study findings and limits: Vaccine recipients surpassed placebo recipients in spike-specific TCR breadth.

Germline V lookup: CDR1 MNHEY, CDR2 SMNVEV (reference sequence). V lost 8 bases and J lost 0; bases outside the gene matches: 10. This CDR3 has 16 amino acids. Libraries were prepared by immunoSEQ multiplex PCR; TCRdb keeps only in-frame clonotypes and omits some of them. The table lists 440,000 or so clones, roughly 87% of them singletons. The starting material was peripheral blood, obtained in a trial of Ad26.COV2.S vaccine versus placebo. This rearrangement joins TRBV27 to TRBJ2-5; 9 bases fit TRBD2. The source of this sequence is a person aged 18-60 years who received the Ad26.COV2.S COVID-19 vaccine or a placebo. The CDR3 reads CASRHDKRGDQETQYF. CDR3 sequence (DNA): TGTGCCAGCCGCCATGACAAGCGGGGGGACCAAGAGACCCAGTACTTC.